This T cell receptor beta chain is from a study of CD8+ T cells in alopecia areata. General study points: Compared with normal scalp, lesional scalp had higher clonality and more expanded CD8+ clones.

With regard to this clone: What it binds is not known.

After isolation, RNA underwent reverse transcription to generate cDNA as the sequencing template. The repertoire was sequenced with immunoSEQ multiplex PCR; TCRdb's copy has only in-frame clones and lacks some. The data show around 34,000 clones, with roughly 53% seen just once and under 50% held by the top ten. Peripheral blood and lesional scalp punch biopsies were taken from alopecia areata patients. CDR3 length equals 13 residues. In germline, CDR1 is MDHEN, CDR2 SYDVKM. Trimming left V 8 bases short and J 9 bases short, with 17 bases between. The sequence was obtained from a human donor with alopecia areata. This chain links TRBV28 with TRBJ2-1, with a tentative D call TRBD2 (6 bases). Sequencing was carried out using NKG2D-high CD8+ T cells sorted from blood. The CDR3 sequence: CASGVRRGGEQFF. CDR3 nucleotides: TGTGCCAGCGGAGTCCGGCGGGGAGGTGAGCAGTTCTTC.